Described below is a single TCR beta chain sequence and its context. Its recognized antigen is unknown. No per-base quality is available; no much larger clone lies one base away. These data come from a study of cytomegalovirus exposure and HLA in healthy donors (dated by TCRdb to 2015 to 2018). With respect to the entire study: An earlier analysis of about 530 of the donors reported under 300 Gb of sequence data and around 100 million unique TCR beta sequences obtained from about 179 million T cells. Every repertoire in the discovery cohort had been generated on one and the same sequencing platform. Besides the first cohort of 666 subjects, a separate validation cohort made up of roughly 130 different subjects was used. Using immunosequencing, the study profiled T cell repertoires from around 680 subjects and related those repertoires to cytomegalovirus serostatus. Both class I and class II loci were covered by HLA typing, at four-digit resolution. To study patterns of TCR occurrence, a later analysis re-analyzed previously published TCR beta repertoires from 666 donors and added high-resolution HLA genotyping. To predict cytomegalovirus infection status, the study brought together high-throughput TCR immunosequencing, statistical association of individual TCRs with disease status, and machine learning. A later genetic analysis took genome-wide SNP genotypes for about 55% of the 666 donors and used that subset as a discovery cohort. The study aimed to test whether cataloging public T cell receptors could reveal signatures of past pathogen exposure. Alongside the repertoire data, information on donor age, sex, ethnicity and CMV serostatus was compiled. The genetic ancestry cluster associated with self-reported Caucasian donors included 81% of the roughly 400 genotyped donors. Typing coverage differed by locus: A, B, C, DRB1 and DQB1 were typed in about 629-640 donors, DQA1 in about 550, DPA1 in approximately 610, and DPB1 in just under 490. About 280 gigabases of sequencing data and around 88 million unique TCR sequences made up an early release that covered 500 to 700 HLA-typed donors. An earlier analysis of 587 of the donors used high-throughput TCR beta sequencing to judge whether each TCR beta V gene segment behaved as functional or pseudogenic. Because of strong linkage in the cohort, 5 or 6 DR-DQ haplotypes were treated as single units for association and clustering. Across some 400 genotyped donors of the cohort, an average of roughly 250,000 unique TCR beta nucleotide sequences per donor were sequenced, and roughly a sixth of those sequences were non-productive. In the later analysis, no new phenotypic data were used to find candidate immune exposures; instead, reliance was placed on TCR beta sequences and their occurrence across donors.

The germline V gene provides CDR1 SGHDT and CDR2 YYEEEE. Measured from the cysteine to the phenylalanine, the CDR3 is 15 residues long. This entry keeps only the CDR3 DNA: 45 bases, framed from base 1. Germline trimming amounts to 2 bases on V and 5 bases on J, with 7 as the count of junction bases outside the gene matches. Libraries were prepared through the immunoSEQ multiplex PCR assay. The multiplex PCR relied on a mix of 60 forward primers for TCR Vbeta segments and 13 reverse primers for TCR Jbeta segments. Amplification of the CDR3 region of rearranged TCR beta genes was performed with a multiplex PCR assay on genomic DNA. The amplified TCR beta libraries were sequenced on the Illumina HiSeq System as 87-base-pair reads. The authors' analysis ran thus. In a later analysis, 77 million or so unique TCR beta chains were counted across the roughly 670 repertoires, and approximately 9.9 million of these chains were shared by at least two donors. Raw reads were error-corrected and collapsed into unique sequences with a nearest-neighbor algorithm that merged closely related sequences to remove PCR and sequencing errors. Alignment of CDR3 sequences to IMGT reference sequences was used to assign V, D and J gene segments. For a sequence to be retained, a match of at least six nucleotides was required to both a V gene segment and a J gene segment. Rearrangements were called productive when the CDR3 lacked stop codons and stayed in frame with V and J; all others were non-productive. Following IMGT convention, CDR3 was defined as the stretch from the second conserved V-encoded cysteine up to the conserved J-encoded phenylalanine. The earlier analysis of roughly 590 of the donors excluded sequences that lacked an unambiguous match to a single V gene segment. An earlier analysis of a few hundred of the donors called V segments functional above 56.7% productive rearrangements and segregating when the between-donor standard deviation exceeded 5%. A statistical classification framework was developed to diagnose cytomegalovirus status using the catalog of TCR beta chain sequences. A later analysis assigned V and J genes by comparing TCR nucleotide sequences with IMGT/GENE-DB human TR gene sequences. The TCRdist pipeline was used in a later analysis to assign CDR3 sequences and most-parsimonious VDJ recombination scenarios. A later analysis defined each TCR beta chain by its CDR3 amino acid sequence plus V-gene family, and excluded reads lacking a unique V-gene family. As a way to deal with suspected cross-contamination and a sequencing artifact, a later analysis dropped roughly 600 nucleotide sequences that were highly shared and had low generation probability. In a later analysis, a clonal expansion index for each public chain was calculated from normalized within-repertoire ranks of inferred template counts. A later analysis computed generation probabilities with a VDJ recombination model fitted to out-of-frame rearrangements, and checked the results against IGoR. In a later analysis, hypergeometric tests were used to score TCR-TCR, TCR-HLA and TCR-CMV co-occurrence, with a repertoire-size bias correction applied to TCR pairs. In a later analysis, false discovery rates were estimated by permuting HLA or CMV assignments 20 times. A later analysis grouped co-occurring TCRs with DBSCAN, adding TCRdist sequence similarity when clustering within HLA-allele-positive subsets. Repertoires with fewer than 30,000 or more than 120,000 public chains, plus five repertoires with anomalous nucleotide sharing, were excluded from co-occurrence clustering. TCRdb provides this immuneACCESS table in a form limited to in-frame rearrangements. Some clones are lacking; in checked studies, under half of them reflect an unresolved V gene, and why the rest are absent is not known. V, J and clone size reflect that table, while D and trimming were determined from the DNA. This sample lists more than 140,000 clones; almost 80% were detected once. Roughly 0.7% of the sample rests with the top ten.

Results and caveats for the whole study, not just this receptor: HLA typing was unavailable for some donors at each locus, so association tests used only the typed subset. Roughly uniform sequencing depth across donors was assumed in presence/absence analyses, although this assumption may not hold. A later genetic analysis reported fewer N-insertions in productive TCRs among donors in an Asian-associated ancestry cluster than the roughly 690-donor mean. The authors suggested that the approach could potentially be generalized to other disease states and immunological phenotypes. Immune exposure information for the cohort was limited to CMV serostatus. A later analysis associated 16,951 TCR beta sequences with specific HLA alleles at a false discovery rate of 0.05. A few of the identified cytomegalovirus-associated TCR beta chains were confirmed in vitro to be specific for cytomegalovirus antigens. When HLA alleles, especially DR and DQ, strongly co-occurred, attributing TCR associations to individual alleles was difficult. In a later analysis, HLA-associated TCR beta chains were found to be more clonally expanded and to have lower generation probabilities than equally common non-associated chains. V-gene and J-gene trimming of TCR beta chains was associated with a missense DCLRE1C variant in a later genetic analysis, and the association was replicated in an independent cohort. A further reported finding was that TCR beta sequences accurately predicted the HLA-A and HLA-B alleles for most subjects in the first cohort. Across donors, most TCR sequences were observed very rarely, whereas some public TCRs were present in many individuals. Cytomegalovirus status was reported to be diagnosed by the classifier with high specificity and sensitivity in both the original and validation cohorts. In an earlier analysis of some 540 of the donors, most TCR beta V segments appeared in productive rearrangements about 87% or about 30% of the time, broadly matching IMGT annotations. Some IMGT-functional V segments, including TRBV6-2 and TRBV6-3, could not be told apart with the 87-base-pair reads, so those segments were excluded. In a later analysis, the rate of TCR association differed among HLA loci, with DRB1 alleles having the most associated TCRs and HLA-C alleles having the fewest. About 17 rarely observed V segments, including chromosome 9 orphons, were excluded from the earlier analysis of about 600 of the donors because counts were too low. Correlated functional status among segregating V segments might reflect linkage disequilibrium, but an unknown experimental factor could not be ruled out. This cohort had only TCR beta chains sequenced, and the lack of alpha or paired-chain data limited which features could be detected. A later analysis found that most CMV-associated TCR beta chains appeared HLA-restricted, with HLA associations seemingly driven largely by CMV exposure. A later analysis reported that several top co-occurrence clusters appeared linked to parvovirus B19, influenza, CMV and Epstein-Barr virus. The study listed 150 to 200 TCR beta chains as associated with cytomegalovirus. A group of highly shared sequence variants was considered likely to be a technical artifact of the sequencing pipeline.

The cohort was made up of roughly 670 healthy bone marrow donors. All cohort members were sampled while nominally healthy, although unrecorded immune exposures were likely present. The donor was CMV seronegative and belonged to the group of 380 or so seronegative cohort members. Each donor provided a peripheral blood sample, and peripheral blood mononuclear cells were used for TCR beta sequencing. The Qiagen DNeasy Blood Extraction Kit was used to extract genomic DNA from the blood cell samples. The TCR was taken from a male donor in good health and CMV-seronegative. The chain joins TRBV5-6 to TRBJ1-5, and 7 junction bases match TRBD1. The sequencing input was PBMCs. The CDR3 sequence is CASSLRGQHHQPQHF. The DNA sequence follows: TGTGCCAGCAGCTTACGGGGACAGCACCATCAGCCCCAGCATTTT.